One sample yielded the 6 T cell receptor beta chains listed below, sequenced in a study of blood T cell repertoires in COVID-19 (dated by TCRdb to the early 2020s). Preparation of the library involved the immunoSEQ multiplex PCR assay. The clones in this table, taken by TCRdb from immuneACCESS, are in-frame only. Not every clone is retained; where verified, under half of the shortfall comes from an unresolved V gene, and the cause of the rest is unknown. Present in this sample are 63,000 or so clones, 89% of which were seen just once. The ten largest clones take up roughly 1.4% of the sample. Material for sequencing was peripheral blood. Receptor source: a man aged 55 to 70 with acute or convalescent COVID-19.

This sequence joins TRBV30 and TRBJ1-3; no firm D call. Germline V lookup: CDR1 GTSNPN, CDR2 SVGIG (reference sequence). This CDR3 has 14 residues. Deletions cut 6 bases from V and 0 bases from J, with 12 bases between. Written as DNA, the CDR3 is TGTGCCTGCTTACGAGGAGCCTCTGGAAACACCATATATTTT. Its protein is CACLRGASGNTIYF.

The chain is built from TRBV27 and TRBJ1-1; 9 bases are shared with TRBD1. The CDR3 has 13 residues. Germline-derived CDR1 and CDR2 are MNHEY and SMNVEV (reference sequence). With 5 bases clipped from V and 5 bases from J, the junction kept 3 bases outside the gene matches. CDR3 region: CASSGGQGTEAFF. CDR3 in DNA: TGTGCCAGCAGTGGGGGACAGGGTACTGAAGCTTTCTTT.

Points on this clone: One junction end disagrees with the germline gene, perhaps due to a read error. The CDR3 nucleotides are TGTGCTAGCAGCCGAGGTAGCGGACAATCCTACGAGCAGTACTTC. This sequence encodes CASSRGSGQSYEQYF. The chain joins TRBV7-7 to TRBJ2-7; D is perhaps TRBD2 (6 bases). Germline CDR1 reads SSHAT; CDR2 reads FNYEAQ (reference sequence). This CDR3 has 15 residues.

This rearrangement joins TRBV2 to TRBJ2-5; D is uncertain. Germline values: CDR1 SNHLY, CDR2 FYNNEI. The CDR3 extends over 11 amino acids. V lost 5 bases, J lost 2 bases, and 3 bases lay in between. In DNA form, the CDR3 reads TGTGCCAGCAGTCCTCAAGAGACCCAGTACTTC. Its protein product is CASSPQETQYF. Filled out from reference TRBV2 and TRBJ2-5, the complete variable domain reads EPEVTQTPSHQVTQMGQEVILRCVPISNHLYFYWYRQILGQKVEFLVSFYNNEISEKSEIFDDQFSVERPDGSNFTLKIRSTKLEDSAMYFCASSPQETQYFGPGTRLLVL.

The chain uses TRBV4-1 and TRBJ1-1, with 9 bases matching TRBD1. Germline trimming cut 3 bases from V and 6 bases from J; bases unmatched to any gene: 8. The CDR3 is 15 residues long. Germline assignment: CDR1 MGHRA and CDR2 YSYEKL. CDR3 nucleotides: TGCGCCAGCAGCCATCTGGGACAGGGTTTTGCTGAAGCTTTCTTT. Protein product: CASSHLGQGFAEAFF.

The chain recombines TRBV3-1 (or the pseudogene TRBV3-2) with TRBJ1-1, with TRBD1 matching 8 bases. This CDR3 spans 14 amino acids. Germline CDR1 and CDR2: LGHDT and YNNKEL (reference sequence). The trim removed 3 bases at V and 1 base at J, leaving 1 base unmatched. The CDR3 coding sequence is TGTGCCAGCAGCCAGGGGACAGGGAACACTGAAGCTTTCTTT. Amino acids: CASSQGTGNTEAFF.